The sequence of this TCR beta chain was determined in a study of regulatory T cells in long-lasting Graves disease. With iRepertoire HTBI primers and Arm-PCR of CDR3 regions, TCR beta libraries were built. TCRdb reprocessed the multiplex PCR reads with MiXCR, giving one entry per CDR3 protein. Here the sample spans hundreds of thousands of distinct CDR3 sequences, approximately 21% being singletons. As for time point: persistent/refractory GD, antithyroid drugs over 5 years with positive TRAb. TCR sequences were obtained from RNA taken from PBMCs. CDR3 length equals 12 residues. V was pared by 1 base and J by 2 bases, with 3 bases between. The germline gives CDR1 LGHDT, CDR2 YNNKEL (reference sequence). A note on this clonotype: A much larger clone lies one base from this, so it may be a read error.

This specimen was peripheral blood mononuclear cells (PBMCs), taken when the disease was refractory, from a patient treated with antithyroid drugs. This receptor was obtained from a female donor with Graves disease. The J gene is TRBJ2-7, the V gene TRBV3-1; D gene ambiguous. DNA for the CDR3: TGTGCCAGCAGCCAAGCCGCCTACGAGCAGTACTTC. Protein sequence: CASSQAAYEQYF.